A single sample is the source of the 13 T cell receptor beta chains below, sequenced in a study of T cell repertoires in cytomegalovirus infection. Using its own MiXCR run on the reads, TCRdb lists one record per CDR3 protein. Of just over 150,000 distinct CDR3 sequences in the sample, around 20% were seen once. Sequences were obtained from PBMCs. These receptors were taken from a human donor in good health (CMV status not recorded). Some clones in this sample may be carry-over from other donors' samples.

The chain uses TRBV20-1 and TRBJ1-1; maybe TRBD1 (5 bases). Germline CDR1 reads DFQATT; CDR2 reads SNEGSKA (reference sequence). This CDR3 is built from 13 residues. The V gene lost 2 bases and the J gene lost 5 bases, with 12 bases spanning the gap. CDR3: CSARSPGGTEAFF. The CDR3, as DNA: TGCAGTGCTAGATCCCCCGGGGGAACTGAAGCTTTCTTT.

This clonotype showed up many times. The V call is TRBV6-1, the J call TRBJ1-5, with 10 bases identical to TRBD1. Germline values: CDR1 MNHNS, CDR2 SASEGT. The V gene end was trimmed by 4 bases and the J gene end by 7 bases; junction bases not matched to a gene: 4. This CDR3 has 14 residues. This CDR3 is CASSGGQGQQPQHF. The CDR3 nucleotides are TGTGCCAGCAGTGGGGGACAGGGGCAACAGCCCCAGCATTTT.

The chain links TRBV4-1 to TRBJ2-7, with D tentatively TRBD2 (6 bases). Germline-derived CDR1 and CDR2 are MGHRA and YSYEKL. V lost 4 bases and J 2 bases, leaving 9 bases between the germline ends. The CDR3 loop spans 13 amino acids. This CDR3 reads CASSRGGTYEQYF. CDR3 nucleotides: TGCGCCAGCAGCCGTGGGGGGACCTACGAGCAGTACTTC.

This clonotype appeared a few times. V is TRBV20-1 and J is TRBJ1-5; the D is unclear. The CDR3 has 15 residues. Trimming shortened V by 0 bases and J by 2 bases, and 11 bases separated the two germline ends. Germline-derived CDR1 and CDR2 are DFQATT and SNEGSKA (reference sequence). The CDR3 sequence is CSARDGTTGNQPQHF. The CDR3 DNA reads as TGCAGTGCTAGAGATGGAACCACGGGCAATCAGCCCCAGCATTTT.

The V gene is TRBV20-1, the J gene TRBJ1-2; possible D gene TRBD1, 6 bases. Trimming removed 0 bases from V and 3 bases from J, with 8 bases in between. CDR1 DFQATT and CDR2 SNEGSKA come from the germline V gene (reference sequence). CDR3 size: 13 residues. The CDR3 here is CSARERTDYGYTF. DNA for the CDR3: TGCAGTGCTAGAGAAAGGACAGACTATGGCTACACCTTC.

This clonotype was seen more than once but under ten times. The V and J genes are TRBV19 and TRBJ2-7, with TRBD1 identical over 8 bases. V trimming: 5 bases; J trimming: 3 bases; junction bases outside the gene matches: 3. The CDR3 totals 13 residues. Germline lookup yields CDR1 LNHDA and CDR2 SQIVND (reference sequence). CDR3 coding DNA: TGTGCCAGTAGTTCCAGGGGGCGCTACGAGCAGTACTTC. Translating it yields CASSSRGRYEQYF.

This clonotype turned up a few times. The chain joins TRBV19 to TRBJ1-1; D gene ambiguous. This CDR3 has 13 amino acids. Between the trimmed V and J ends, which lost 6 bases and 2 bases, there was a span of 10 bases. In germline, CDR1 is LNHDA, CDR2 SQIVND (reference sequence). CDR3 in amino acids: CASSEDPNTEAFF. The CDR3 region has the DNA TGTGCCAGTAGCGAGGACCCAAACACTGAAGCTTTCTTT.

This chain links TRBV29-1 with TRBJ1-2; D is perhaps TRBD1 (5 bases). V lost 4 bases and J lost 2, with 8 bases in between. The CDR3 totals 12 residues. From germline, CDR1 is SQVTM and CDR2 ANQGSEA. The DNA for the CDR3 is TGCAGCGTTGCGGGGGGAAACTATGGCTACACCTTC. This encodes CSVAGGNYGYTF. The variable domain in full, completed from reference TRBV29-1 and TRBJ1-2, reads SAVISQKPSRDICQRGTSLTIQCQVDSQVTMMFWYRQQPGQSLTLIATANQGSEATYESGFVIDKFPISRPNLTFSTLTVSNMSPEDSSIYLCSVAGGNYGYTFGSGTRLTVV.

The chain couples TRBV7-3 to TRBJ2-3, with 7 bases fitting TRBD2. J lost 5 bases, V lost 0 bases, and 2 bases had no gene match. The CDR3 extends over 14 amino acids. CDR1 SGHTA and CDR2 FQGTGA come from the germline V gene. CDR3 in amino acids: CASSLTAGVDTQYF. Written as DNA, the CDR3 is TGTGCCAGCAGCTTAACCGCGGGGGTAGATACGCAGTATTTT.

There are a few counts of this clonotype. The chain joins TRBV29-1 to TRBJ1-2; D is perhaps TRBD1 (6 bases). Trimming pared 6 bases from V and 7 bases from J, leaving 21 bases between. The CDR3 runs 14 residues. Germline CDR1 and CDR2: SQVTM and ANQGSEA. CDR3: CSVGRTDVVGGYTF. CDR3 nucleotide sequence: TGCAGCGTGGGTCGGACAGACGTTGTAGGTGGCTACACCTTC.

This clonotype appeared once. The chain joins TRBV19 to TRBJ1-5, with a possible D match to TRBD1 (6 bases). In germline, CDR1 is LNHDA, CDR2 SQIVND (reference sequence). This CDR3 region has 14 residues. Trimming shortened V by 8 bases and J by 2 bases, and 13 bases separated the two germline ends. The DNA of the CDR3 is TGTGCCAGTGATCAGGGGCCCGGCAATCAGCCCCAGCATTTT. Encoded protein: CASDQGPGNQPQHF.

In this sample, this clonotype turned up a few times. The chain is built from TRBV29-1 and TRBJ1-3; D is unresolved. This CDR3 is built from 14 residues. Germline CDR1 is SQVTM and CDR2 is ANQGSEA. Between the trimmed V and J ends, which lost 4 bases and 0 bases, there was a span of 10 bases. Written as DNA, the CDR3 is TGCAGCGTTGGACTGGGCCACTCTGGAAACACCATATATTTT. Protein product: CSVGLGHSGNTIYF.

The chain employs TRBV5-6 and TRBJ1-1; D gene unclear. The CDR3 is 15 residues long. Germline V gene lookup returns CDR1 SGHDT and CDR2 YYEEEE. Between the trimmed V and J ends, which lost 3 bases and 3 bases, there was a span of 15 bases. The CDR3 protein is CASSSETLAYTEAFF. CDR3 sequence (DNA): TGTGCCAGCAGCTCAGAAACCCTAGCGTACACTGAAGCTTTCTTT.